The T cell receptor beta chain described here comes from a study of cytomegalovirus exposure and HLA in healthy donors. The table lists this clone with a count of one. Germline V lookup: CDR1 LNHDA, CDR2 SQIVND (reference sequence). With 11 bases removed from V and 1 base from J, the gap between germline ends came to 15 bases. This CDR3 region has 14 residues. PCR primers comprised 60 Vbeta and 13 Jbeta primers. Generated by immunoSEQ multiplex PCR, the TCRdb table keeps only in-frame clones and is missing some. This sample has more than 95,000 clones; 78% occur once, and the top ten carry roughly 1.2%. The donors gave bone marrow, and they were healthy.

The rearrangement links TRBV19 to TRBJ1-5; D ambiguous. Specimen: PBMCs. The TCR was taken from a man aged 25 to 40 in good health and CMV-seronegative. The CDR3 is CALGGSWSNQPQHF. For the CDR3, the DNA is TGTGCCCTCGGAGGCTCATGGAGCAATCAGCCCCAGCATTTT.